This T cell receptor beta chain is from a study of OX40 agonist ivuxolimab in advanced cancers. Turning to the study itself: Patients were treated with ivuxolimab, an agonistic anti-OX40 (CD134) antibody. Study results and limitations: The study observed clonal expansion of CD4+ and CD8+ blood T cells by week 6 at 0.1 to 3.0 mg/kg. Averaged across samples, CD8+ T cells carried more expanded clones than CD4+ did. Certain nonresponders additionally had low normalized T-cell clonal expansion.

Details on this clone: Antigen specificity is unknown.

Using immunoSEQ multiplex PCR, the repertoire was profiled, and TCRdb retains in-frame clones only, with some absent. The profile shows tens of thousands of clones, about 90% of them singletons. Germline V gives CDR1 LNHDA, CDR2 SQIVND (reference sequence). The J segment lost 7 bases and the V segment lost 9 bases, leaving 14 bases of the junction unmatched. This CDR3 contains 15 residues. The material sequenced was CD4+ or CD8+ T cells sorted from blood, taken in a trial of the OX40 agonist ivuxolimab. The chain links TRBV19 to TRBJ2-3, with TRBD2 identical over 9 bases. The sequence was obtained from an adult with an advanced solid tumor such as melanoma, head and neck, liver or kidney cancer. The CDR3: CASKNSGRPGNTQYF. CDR3 nucleotide sequence: TGTGCCAGCAAGAATAGCGGGAGACCCGGGAATACGCAGTATTTT.